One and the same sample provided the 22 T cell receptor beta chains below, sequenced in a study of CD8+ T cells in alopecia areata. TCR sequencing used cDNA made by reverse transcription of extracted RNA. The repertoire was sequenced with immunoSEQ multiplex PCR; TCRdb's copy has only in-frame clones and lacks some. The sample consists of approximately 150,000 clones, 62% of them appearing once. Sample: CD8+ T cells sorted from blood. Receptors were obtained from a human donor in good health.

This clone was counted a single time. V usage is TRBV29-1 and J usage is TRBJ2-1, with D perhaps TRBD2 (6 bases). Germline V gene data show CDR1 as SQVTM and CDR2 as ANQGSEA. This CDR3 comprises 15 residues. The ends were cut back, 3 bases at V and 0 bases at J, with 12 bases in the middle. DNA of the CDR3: TGCAGCGTTGATTTAGCGGAGAGCTCCTACAATGAGCAGTTCTTC. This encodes CSVDLAESSYNEQFF.

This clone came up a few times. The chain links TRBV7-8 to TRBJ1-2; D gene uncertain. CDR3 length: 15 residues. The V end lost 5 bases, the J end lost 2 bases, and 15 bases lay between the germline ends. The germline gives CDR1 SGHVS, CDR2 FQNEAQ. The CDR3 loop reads CASSPGPSGNYGYTF. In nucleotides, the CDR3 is TGTGCCAGCAGCCCCGGGCCAAGCGGGAACTATGGCTACACCTTC.

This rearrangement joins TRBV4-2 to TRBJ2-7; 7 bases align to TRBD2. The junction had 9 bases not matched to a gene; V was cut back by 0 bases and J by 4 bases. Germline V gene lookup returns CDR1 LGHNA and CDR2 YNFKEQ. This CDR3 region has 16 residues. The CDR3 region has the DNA TGTGCCAGCAGCCAAGAGGGGGAGGGCTTGAGGTACGAGCAGTACTTC. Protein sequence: CASSQEGEGLRYEQYF.

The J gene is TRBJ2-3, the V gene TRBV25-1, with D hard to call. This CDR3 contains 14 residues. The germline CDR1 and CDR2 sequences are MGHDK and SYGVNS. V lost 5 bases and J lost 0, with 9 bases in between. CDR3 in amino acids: CASSSSASTDTQYF. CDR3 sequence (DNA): TGTGCCAGCAGTTCTTCTGCTAGCACAGATACGCAGTATTTT.

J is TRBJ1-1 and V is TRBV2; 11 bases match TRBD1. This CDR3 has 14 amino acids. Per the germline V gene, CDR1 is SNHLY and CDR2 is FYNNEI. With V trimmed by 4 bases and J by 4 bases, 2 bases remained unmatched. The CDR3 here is CASSGTGGFTEAFF. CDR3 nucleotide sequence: TGTGCCAGCAGTGGGACAGGGGGCTTCACTGAAGCTTTCTTT.

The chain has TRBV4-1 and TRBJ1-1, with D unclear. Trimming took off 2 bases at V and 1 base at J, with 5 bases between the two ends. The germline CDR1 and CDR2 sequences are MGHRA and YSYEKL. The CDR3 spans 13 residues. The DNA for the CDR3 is TGCGCCAGCAGCCAACCCGGGAACACTGAAGCTTTCTTT. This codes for CASSQPGNTEAFF.

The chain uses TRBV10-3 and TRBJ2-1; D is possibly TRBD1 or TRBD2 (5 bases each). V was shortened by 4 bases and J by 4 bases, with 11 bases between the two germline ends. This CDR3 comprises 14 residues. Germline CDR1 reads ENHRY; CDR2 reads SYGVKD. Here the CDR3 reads CAISGRDLYNEQFF. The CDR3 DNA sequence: TGTGCCATCAGTGGCCGGGACCTATACAATGAGCAGTTCTTC.

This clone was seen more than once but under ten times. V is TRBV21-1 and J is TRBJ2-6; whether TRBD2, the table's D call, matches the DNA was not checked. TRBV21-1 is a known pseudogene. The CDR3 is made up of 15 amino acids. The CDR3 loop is CAGLAGGSGANVLTF. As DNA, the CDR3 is TGTGCCGGACTAGCGGGGGGATCCGGGGCCAACGTCCTGACTTTC.

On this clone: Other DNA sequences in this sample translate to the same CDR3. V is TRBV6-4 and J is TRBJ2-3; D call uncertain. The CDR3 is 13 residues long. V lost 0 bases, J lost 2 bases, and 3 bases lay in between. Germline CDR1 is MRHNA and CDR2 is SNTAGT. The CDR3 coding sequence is TGTGCCAGCAGTGACTCGGACACAGATACGCAGTATTTT. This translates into CASSDSDTDTQYF.

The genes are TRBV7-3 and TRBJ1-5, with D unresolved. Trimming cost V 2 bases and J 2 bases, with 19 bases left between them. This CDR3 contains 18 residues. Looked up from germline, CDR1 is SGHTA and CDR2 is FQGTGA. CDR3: CASSLPPAVVVGNQPQHF. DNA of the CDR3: TGTGCCAGCAGCTTACCGCCCGCAGTTGTGGTTGGCAATCAGCCCCAGCATTTT.

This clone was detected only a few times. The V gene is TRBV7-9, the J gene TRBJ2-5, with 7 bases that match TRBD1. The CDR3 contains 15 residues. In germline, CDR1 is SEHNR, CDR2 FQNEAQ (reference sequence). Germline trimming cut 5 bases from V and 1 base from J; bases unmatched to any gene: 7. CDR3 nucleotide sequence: TGTGCCAGCAGCCCCCGGGACAGCACCCAAGAGACCCAGTACTTC. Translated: CASSPRDSTQETQYF.

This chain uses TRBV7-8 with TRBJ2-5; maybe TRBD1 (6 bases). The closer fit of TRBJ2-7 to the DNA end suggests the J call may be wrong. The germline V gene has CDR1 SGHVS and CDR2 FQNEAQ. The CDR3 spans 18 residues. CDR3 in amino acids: CASSLFYRDTGEDYEQYF. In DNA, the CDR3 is TGTGCCAGCAGCTTGTTTTACCGGGACACCGGTGAGGACTACGAGCAGTACTTC.

The chain's CDR3 is CASSLVSGAPDTQYF. CDR3 coding DNA: TGCGCCAGCAGCTTGGTTTCGGGAGCCCCCGATACGCAGTATTTT. The rearrangement uses TRBV5-1 and TRBJ2-3; D might be TRBD2 (6 bases). Germline V CDR1 and CDR2: SGHRS, YFSETQ. The CDR3 is made up of 15 amino acids. V dropped 0 bases and J dropped 6 bases, with 14 bases sitting between them.

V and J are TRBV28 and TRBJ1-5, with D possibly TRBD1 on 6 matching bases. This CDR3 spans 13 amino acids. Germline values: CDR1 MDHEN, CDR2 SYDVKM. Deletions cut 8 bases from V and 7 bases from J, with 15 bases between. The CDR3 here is CASSEPGGQPQHF. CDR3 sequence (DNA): TGTGCCAGCTCCGAACCGGGGGGCCAGCCCCAGCATTTT.

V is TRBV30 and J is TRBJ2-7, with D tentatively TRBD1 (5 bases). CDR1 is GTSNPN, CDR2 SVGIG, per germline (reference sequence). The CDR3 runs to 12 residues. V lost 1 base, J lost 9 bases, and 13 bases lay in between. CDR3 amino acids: CAWSGTGWGQYF. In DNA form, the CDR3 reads TGTGCCTGGAGTGGAACAGGTTGGGGGCAGTACTTC.

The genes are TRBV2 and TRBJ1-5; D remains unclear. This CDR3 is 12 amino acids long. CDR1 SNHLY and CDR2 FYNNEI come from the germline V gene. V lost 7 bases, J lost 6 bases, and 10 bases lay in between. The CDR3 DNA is TGTGCCAGCAACCGGTGGGCTCAGCCCCAGCATTTT. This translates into CASNRWAQPQHF.

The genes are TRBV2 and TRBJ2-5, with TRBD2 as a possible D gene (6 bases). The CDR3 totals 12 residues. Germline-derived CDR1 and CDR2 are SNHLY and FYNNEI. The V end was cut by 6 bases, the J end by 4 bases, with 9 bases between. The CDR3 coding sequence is TGTGCCAGCAGGGACTATCGAGAGACCCAGTACTTC. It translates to CASRDYRETQYF.

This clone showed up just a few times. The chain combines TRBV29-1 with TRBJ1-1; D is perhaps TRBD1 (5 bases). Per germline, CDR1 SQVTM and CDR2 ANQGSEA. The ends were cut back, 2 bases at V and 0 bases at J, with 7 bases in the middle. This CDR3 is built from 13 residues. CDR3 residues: CSVESRVNTEAFF. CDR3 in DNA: TGCAGCGTTGAAAGCAGGGTGAACACTGAAGCTTTCTTT.

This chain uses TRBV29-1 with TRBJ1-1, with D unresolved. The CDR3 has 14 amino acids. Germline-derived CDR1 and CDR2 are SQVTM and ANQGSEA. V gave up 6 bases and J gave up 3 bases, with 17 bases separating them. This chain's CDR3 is CSVDKRTGDTEAFF. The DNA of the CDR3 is TGCAGCGTCGATAAGCGGACGGGAGACACTGAAGCTTTCTTT.

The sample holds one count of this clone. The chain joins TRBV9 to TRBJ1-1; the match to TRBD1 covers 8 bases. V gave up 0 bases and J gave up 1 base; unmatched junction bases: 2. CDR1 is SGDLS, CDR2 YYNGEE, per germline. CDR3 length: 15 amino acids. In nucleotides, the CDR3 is TGTGCCAGCAGCGTAGGGACAGGGACGAACACTGAAGCTTTCTTT. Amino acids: CASSVGTGTNTEAFF.

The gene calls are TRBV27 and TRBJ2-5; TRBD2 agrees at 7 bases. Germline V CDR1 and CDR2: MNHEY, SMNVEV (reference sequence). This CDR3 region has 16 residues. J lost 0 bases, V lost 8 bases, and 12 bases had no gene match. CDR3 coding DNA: TGTGCCAGCTGGAATGGGCGGGGGACGTACCAAGAGACCCAGTACTTC. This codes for CASWNGRGTYQETQYF.

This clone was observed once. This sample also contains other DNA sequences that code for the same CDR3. In DNA, the CDR3 is TGCGCCAGCAGCCAAACAGGCTACGAGCAGTACTTC. Protein sequence: CASSQTGYEQYF. The J gene is TRBJ2-7, the V gene TRBV4-1; tentatively, D is TRBD1 (5 bases). V lost 2 bases, J lost 3 bases, and 5 bases lay in between. The germline gives CDR1 MGHRA, CDR2 YSYEKL. This CDR3 is built from 12 residues.